Listed below are T cell receptor beta chains from one sample, sequenced in a study of shared clonotypes between healthy human individuals. Measured with immunoSEQ multiplex PCR; TCRdb has only the in-frame clones, and not every one. The table has about 480,000 clones, about three quarters seen once. Specimen: PBMCs. The receptors shown here come from a woman between 35 and 50 years old in good health. Some clones in this sample may be carry-over from other donors' samples. Each CDR3 is given with its conserved first and last residue. Each record gives: clone size, V gene, J gene, D gene, CDR3 protein, CDR3 DNA. D genes are given only for firm matches. Expanded clones are given a class, and other clones once, few, many or no size at all.

abundance: .
v_gene: TRBV27
j_gene: TRBJ2-5
d_gene: TRBD2
CDR3aa: CASSLSLAGQETQYF
CDR3nt: TGTGCCAGCAGTTTAAGTCTAGCGGGCCAAGAGACCCAGTACTTC

abundance: .
v_gene: TRBV28
j_gene: TRBJ2-2
d_gene: TRBD2
CDR3aa: CASRVSGIRTSKKFANTGELFF
CDR3nt: TGTGCCAGCAGGGTTAGCGGGATCCGTACTTCGAAAAAGTTCGCGAACACCGGGGAGCTGTTTTTT

abundance: few
v_gene: TRBV5-1
j_gene: TRBJ2-2
d_gene: .
CDR3aa: CASSPTPASNTGELFF
CDR3nt: TGCGCCAGCAGCCCTACTCCGGCTAGCAATACCGGGGAGCTGTTTTTT

abundance: once
v_gene: TRBV10-3
j_gene: TRBJ2-3
d_gene: .
CDR3aa: CAISRAPDSTDTQYF
CDR3nt: TGTGCCATCTCTCGGGCGCCGGATAGCACAGATACGCAGTATTTT

abundance: .
v_gene: TRBV5-4
j_gene: TRBJ2-7
d_gene: TRBD2
CDR3aa: CASSLGLAEAYEQYF
CDR3nt: TGTGCCAGCAGCTTAGGGCTAGCGGAGGCCTACGAGCAGTACTTC

abundance: .
v_gene: TRBV5-8
j_gene: TRBJ2-5
d_gene: TRBD1
CDR3aa: CASSATGVETQYF
CDR3nt: TGTGCCAGCAGCGCCACAGGGGTGGAGACCCAGTACTTC

abundance: .
v_gene: TRBV11-3
j_gene: TRBJ2-2
d_gene: .
CDR3aa: CASSFNRDGELFF
CDR3nt: TGTGCCAGCAGCTTTAACAGGGACGGGGAGCTGTTTTTT

abundance: few
v_gene: TRBV7-9
j_gene: TRBJ1-2
d_gene: .
CDR3aa: CASSLEGNGYTF
CDR3nt: TGTGCCAGCAGCTTAGAAGGGAATGGCTACACCTTC

abundance: .
v_gene: TRBV7-6
j_gene: TRBJ2-7
d_gene: TRBD2
CDR3aa: CASSPDGLASFHEQYF
CDR3nt: TGTGCCAGCAGCCCGGACGGACTAGCGAGTTTCCACGAGCAGTACTTC

abundance: .
v_gene: TRBV10-3
j_gene: TRBJ2-2
d_gene: .
CDR3aa: CAIRGGNTGELFF
CDR3nt: TGTGCCATCAGGGGCGGAAACACCGGGGAGCTGTTTTTT

abundance: .
v_gene: TRBV14
j_gene: TRBJ2-3
d_gene: TRBD2
CDR3aa: CASSLGLAGTDTQYF
CDR3nt: TGTGCCAGCAGCCTGGGACTAGCGGGAACAGATACGCAGTATTTT

abundance: .
v_gene: TRBV11-2
j_gene: TRBJ2-7
d_gene: TRBD2
CDR3aa: CASGLAGIEQYF
CDR3nt: TGTGCCAGCGGACTAGCGGGAATCGAGCAGTACTTC

abundance: .
v_gene: TRBV7-2
j_gene: TRBJ2-4
d_gene: .
CDR3aa: CASSSGNIQYF
CDR3nt: TGTGCCAGCAGCTCCGGAAACATTCAGTACTTC

abundance: once
v_gene: TRBV5-1
j_gene: TRBJ1-2
d_gene: .
CDR3aa: CASSLPGLDGYTF
CDR3nt: TGCGCCAGCAGCCTACCGGGTCTGGATGGCTACACCTTC

abundance: .
v_gene: TRBV29-1
j_gene: TRBJ2-2
d_gene: TRBD2
CDR3aa: CSVGFVGLAGVPGELFF
CDR3nt: TGCAGCGTTGGTTTCGTGGGGCTAGCGGGAGTACCGGGGGAGCTGTTTTTT

abundance: .
v_gene: TRBV10-1
j_gene: TRBJ2-1
d_gene: TRBD2
CDR3aa: CASSEYPSGRNEQFF
CDR3nt: TGCGCCAGCAGTGAATACCCTAGCGGGAGAAATGAGCAGTTCTTC

abundance: .
v_gene: TRBV9
j_gene: TRBJ2-3
d_gene: TRBD2
CDR3aa: CASSVEVRLANTDTQYF
CDR3nt: TGTGCCAGCAGCGTAGAGGTCCGACTAGCGAACACAGATACGCAGTATTTT

abundance: .
v_gene: TRBV19
j_gene: TRBJ2-5
d_gene: TRBD1
CDR3aa: CASSARDSKEETQYF
CDR3nt: TGTGCCAGTAGTGCCCGGGACAGTAAAGAAGAGACCCAGTACTTC

abundance: .
v_gene: TRBV27
j_gene: TRBJ2-1
d_gene: TRBD2
CDR3aa: CASSLYPAGGPSPYNEQFF
CDR3nt: TGTGCCAGCAGTTTGTATCCAGCGGGAGGGCCCTCCCCCTACAATGAGCAGTTCTTC

abundance: .
v_gene: TRBV15
j_gene: TRBJ1-1
d_gene: .
CDR3aa: CATSAPGVLAEAFF
CDR3nt: TGTGCCACCAGCGCCCCCGGGGTTTTGGCTGAAGCTTTCTTT

abundance: few
v_gene: TRBV5-4
j_gene: TRBJ1-4
d_gene: TRBD1
CDR3aa: CASSSGQGDEKLFF
CDR3nt: TGTGCCAGCAGCTCAGGACAGGGGGATGAAAAACTGTTTTTT

abundance: .
v_gene: TRBV7-6
j_gene: TRBJ2-3
d_gene: .
CDR3aa: CASTHAGSSTDTQYF
CDR3nt: TGTGCCAGCACCCACGCCGGATCTAGCACAGATACGCAGTATTTT